The T cell receptor (beta chain) under discussion was sequenced for a study of response to subunit inactivated influenza vaccine. TCRdb ran MiXCR on the RT-PCR reads and lists one entry per CDR3 protein. The table lists about 620,000 distinct CDR3 sequences, about 12% of them singletons. To note about this clonotype: Antigen: not known.

Notes on the study in general: The authors suggested that every seasonal influenza vaccination recruits few new T cells.

The sample consisted of PBMCs from blood, taken on the day of vaccination. This clonotype originated in a man between 50 and 59 years old who received an inactivated influenza vaccine.

The DNA of the CDR3 is TGTGCCAGCAGTTCAATGGGCCCTTTGAATGAGCAGTTCTTC. The encoded protein is CASSSMGPLNEQFF. The gene calls are TRBV27 and TRBJ2-1; D is unclear. V shed 4 bases and J shed 7 bases, with 14 bases lying between them. Germline assignment: CDR1 MNHEY and CDR2 SMNVEV (reference sequence). The CDR3 is 14 residues long.